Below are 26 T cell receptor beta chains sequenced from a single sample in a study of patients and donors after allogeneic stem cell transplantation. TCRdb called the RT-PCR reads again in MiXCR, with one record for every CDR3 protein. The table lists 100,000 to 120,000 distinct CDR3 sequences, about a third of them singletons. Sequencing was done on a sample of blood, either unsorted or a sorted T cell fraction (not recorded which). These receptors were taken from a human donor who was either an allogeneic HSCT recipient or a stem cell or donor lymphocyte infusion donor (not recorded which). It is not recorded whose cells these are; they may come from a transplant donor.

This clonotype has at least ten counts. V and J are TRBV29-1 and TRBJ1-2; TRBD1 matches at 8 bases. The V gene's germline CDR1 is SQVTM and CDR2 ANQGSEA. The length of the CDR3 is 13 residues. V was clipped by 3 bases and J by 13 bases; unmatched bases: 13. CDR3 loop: CSVEGGQATGFTF. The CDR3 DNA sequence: TGCAGCGTTGAGGGGGGACAGGCGACCGGGTTCACCTTC.

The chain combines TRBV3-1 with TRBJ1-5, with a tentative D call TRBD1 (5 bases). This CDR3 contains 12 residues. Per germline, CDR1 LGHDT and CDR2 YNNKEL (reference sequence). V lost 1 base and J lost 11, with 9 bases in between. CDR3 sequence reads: CASSQGGRTQHF. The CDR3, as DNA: TGTGCCAGCAGCCAAGGGGGCAGGACCCAGCATTTT.

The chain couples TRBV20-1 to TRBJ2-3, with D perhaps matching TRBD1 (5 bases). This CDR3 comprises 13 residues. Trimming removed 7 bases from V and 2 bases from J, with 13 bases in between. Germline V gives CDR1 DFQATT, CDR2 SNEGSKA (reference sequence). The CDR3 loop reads CSVWGGYTDTQYF. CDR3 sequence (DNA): TGCAGTGTCTGGGGCGGTTACACAGATACGCAGTATTTT.

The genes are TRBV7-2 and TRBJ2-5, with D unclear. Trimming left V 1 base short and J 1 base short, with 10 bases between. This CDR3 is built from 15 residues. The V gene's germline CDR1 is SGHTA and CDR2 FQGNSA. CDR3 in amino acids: CASSLVGPIQETQYF. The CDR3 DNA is TGTGCCAGCAGCTTAGTAGGGCCTATCCAAGAGACCCAGTACTTC.

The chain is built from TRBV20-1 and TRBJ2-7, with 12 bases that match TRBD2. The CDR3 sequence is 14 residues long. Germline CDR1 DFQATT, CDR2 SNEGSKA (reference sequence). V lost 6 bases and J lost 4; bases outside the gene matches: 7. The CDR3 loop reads CSANGLAGRYEQYF. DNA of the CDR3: TGCAGTGCAAACGGACTAGCGGGAAGGTACGAGCAGTACTTC.

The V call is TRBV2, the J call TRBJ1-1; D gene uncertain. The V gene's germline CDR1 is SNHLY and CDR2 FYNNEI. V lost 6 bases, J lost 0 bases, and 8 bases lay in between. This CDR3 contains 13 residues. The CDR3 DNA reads TGTGCCAGCAGCCTGGAACTGAACACTGAAGCTTTCTTT. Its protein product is CASSLELNTEAFF.

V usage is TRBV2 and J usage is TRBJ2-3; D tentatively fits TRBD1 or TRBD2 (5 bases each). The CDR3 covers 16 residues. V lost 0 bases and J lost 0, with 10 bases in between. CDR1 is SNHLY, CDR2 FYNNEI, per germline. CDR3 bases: TGTGCCAGCAGTGAAGCGCCGGGACCCAGCACAGATACGCAGTATTTT. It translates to CASSEAPGPSTDTQYF.

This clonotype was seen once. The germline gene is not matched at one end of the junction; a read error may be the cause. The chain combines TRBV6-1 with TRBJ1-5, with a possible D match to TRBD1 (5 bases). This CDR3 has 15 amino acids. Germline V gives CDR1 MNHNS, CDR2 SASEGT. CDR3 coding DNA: TGTGCCAGCAGCCGAAACGGGGCGACCGATCAGCCCCAGCACTTT. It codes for CASSRNGATDQPQHF.

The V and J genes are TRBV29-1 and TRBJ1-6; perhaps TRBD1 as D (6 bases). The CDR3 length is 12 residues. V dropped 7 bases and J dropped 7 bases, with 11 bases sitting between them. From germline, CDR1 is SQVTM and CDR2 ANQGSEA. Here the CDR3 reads CSDRTANSPLHF. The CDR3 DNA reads TGCAGCGACAGGACAGCAAATTCACCCCTCCACTTT.

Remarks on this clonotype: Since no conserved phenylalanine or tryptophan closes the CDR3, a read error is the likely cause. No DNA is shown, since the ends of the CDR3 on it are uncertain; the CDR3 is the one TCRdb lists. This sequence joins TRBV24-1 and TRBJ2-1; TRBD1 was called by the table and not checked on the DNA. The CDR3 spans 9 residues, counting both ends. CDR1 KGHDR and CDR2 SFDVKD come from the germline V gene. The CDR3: CATPCGTDL.

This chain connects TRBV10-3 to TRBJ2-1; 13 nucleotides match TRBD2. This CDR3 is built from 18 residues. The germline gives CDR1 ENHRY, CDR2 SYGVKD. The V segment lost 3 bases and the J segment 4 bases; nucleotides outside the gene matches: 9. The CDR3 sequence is CAISDWTSGRVVYNEQFF. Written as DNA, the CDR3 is TGTGCCATCAGTGACTGGACTAGCGGGAGAGTGGTGTACAATGAGCAGTTCTTC.

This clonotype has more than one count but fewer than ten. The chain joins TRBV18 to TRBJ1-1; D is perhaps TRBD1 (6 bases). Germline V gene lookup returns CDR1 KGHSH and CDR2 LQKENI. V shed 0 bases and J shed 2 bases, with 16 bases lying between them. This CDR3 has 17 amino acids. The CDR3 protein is CASSPPFLSGVNTEAFF. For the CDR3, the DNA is TGTGCCAGCTCACCACCCTTTTTGTCAGGGGTCAACACTGAAGCTTTCTTT.

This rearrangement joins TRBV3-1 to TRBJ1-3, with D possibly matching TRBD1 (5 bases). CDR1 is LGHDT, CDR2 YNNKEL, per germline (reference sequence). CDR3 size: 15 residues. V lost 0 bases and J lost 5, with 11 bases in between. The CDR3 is CASSQDMGLRNTIYF. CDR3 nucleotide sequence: TGTGCCAGCAGCCAAGATATGGGACTCCGAAACACCATATATTTT. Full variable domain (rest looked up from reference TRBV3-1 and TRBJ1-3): DTAVSQTPKYLVTQMGNDKSIKCEQNLGHDTMYWYKQDSKKFLKIMFSYNNKELIINETVPNRFSPKSPDKAHLNLHINSLELGDSAVYFCASSQDMGLRNTIYFGEGSWLTVV.

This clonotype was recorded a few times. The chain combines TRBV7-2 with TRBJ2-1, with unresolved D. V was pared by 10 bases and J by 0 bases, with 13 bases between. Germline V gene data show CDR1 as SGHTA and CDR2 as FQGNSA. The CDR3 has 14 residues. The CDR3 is CATRSRSSYNEQFF. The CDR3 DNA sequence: TGTGCCACCAGATCCAGGAGCTCCTACAATGAGCAGTTCTTC.

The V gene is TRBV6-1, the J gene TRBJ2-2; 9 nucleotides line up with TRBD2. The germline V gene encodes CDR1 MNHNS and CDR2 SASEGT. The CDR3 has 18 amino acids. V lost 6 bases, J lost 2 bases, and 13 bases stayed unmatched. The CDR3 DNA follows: TGTGCCAGCAGCCCTCCAACAAAGACTAGCGGTAACACCGGGGAGCTGTTTTTT. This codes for CASSPPTKTSGNTGELFF.

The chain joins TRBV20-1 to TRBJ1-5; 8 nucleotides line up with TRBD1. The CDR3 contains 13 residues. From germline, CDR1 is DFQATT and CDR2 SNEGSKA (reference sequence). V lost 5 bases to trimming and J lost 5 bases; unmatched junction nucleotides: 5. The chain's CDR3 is CSAADRADQPQHF. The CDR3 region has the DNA TGCAGTGCTGCGGACAGGGCCGATCAGCCCCAGCATTTT.

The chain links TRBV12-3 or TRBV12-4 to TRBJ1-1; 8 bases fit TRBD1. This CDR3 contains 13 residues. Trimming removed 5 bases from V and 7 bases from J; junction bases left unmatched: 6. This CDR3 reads CASSPRQGNEAFF. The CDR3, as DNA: TGTGCCAGCAGTCCGAGACAGGGGAATGAAGCTTTCTTT.

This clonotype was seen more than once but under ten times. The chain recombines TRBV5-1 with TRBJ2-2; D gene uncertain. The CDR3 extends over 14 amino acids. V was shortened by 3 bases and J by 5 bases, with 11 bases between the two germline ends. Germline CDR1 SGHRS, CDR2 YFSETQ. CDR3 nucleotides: TGCGCCAGCAGCTCCACCCGCAGGACCGGGGAGCTGTTTTTT. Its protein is CASSSTRRTGELFF.

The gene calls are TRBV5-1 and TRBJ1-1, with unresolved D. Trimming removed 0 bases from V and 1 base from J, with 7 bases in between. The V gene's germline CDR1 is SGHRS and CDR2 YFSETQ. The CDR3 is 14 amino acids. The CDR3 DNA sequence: TGCGCCAGCAGCTTGGCTATGGGGAACACTGAAGCTTTCTTT. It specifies CASSLAMGNTEAFF.

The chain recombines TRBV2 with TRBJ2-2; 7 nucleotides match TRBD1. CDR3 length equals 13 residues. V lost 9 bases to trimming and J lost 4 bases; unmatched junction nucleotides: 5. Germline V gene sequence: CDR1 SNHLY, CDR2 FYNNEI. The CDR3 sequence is CASRQGLTGELFF. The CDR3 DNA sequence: TGTGCCAGTCGACAGGGTCTCACCGGGGAGCTGTTTTTT.

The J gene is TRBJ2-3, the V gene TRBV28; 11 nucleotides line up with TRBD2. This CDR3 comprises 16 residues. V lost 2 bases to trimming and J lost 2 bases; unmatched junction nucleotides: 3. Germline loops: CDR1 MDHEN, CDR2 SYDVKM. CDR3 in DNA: TGTGCCAGCAGTTTACTGGGACTAGCGGCCACAGATACGCAGTATTTT. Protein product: CASSLLGLAATDTQYF.

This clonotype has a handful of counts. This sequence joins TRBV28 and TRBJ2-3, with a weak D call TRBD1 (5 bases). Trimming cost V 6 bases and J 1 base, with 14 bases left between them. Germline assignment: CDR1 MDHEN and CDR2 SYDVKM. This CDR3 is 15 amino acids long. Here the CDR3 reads CASRSEDTGTDTQYF. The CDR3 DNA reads TGTGCCAGCAGATCCGAGGACACTGGCACAGATACGCAGTATTTT.

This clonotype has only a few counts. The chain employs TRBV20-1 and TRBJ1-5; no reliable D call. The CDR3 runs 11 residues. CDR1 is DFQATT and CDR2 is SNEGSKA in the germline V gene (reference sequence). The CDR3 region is CIPRGNQPQHF. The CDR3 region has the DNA TGCATTCCCCGGGGCAATCAGCCCCAGCATTTT.

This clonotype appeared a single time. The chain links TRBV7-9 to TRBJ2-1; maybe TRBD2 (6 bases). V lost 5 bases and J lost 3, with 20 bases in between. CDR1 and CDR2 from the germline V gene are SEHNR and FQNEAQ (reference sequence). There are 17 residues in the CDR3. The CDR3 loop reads CASSQSTSSSGYNEQFF. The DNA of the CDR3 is TGTGCCAGCAGCCAATCCACTAGCAGTTCGGGCTACAATGAGCAGTTCTTC.

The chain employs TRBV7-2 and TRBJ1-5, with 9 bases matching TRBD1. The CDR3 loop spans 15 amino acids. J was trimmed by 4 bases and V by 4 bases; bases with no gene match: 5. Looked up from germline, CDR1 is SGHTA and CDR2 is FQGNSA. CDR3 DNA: TGTGCCAGCAGCTATGACAGGGGGAAAAATCAGCCCCAGCATTTT. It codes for CASSYDRGKNQPQHF.

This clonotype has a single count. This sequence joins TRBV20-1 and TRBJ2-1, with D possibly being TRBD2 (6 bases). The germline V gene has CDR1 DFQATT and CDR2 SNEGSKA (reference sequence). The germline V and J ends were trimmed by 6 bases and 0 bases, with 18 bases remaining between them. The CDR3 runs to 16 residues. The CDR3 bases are TGCAGTGCAAGGAGTAGCGGTTGGGGCTCCTACAATGAGCAGTTCTTC. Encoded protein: CSARSSGWGSYNEQFF.